Shown below are 23 T cell receptor beta chains from a single sample sequenced in a study of shared clonotypes between healthy human individuals. Sequencing was performed with immunoSEQ multiplex PCR; in TCRdb, only in-frame clones are kept and a portion is missing. Of approximately 600,000 clones in the sample, 85% to 95% are singletons; the top ten hold over 0.1%. Selected positively for CCR7 and CD45RO-negative, naive CD8 cells excluded terminally differentiated effector memory CD45RA+ cells. The sequenced sample was naive CD8+ T cells sorted from blood. The origin of the receptors is a woman in her 30s in good health.

The chain combines TRBV29-1 with TRBJ2-7; TRBD2 might be the D (6 bases). Germline V gives CDR1 SQVTM, CDR2 ANQGSEA. The CDR3 is 11 amino acids. V lost 7 bases and J 6 bases, leaving 13 bases between the germline ends. The DNA for the CDR3 is TGCAGCGGCGAGGTCGGGGGCGAGCAGTACTTC. It yields the protein CSGEVGGEQYF.

This clone was seen more than once but under ten times. The gene calls are TRBV27 and TRBJ2-2; 9 bases are a match to TRBD2. The ends lost 3 bases at V and 9 bases at J; junction bases unmatched: 8. Germline CDR1 is MNHEY and CDR2 is SMNVEV (reference sequence). CDR3 length: 15 amino acids. CDR3 loop: CASSLVSSGTRELFF. CDR3 bases: TGTGCCAGCAGTTTGGTCTCTAGCGGGACGCGGGAGCTGTTTTTT.

CDR3 protein: CASSAPSGRETQYF. The CDR3 DNA sequence: TGTGCCAGCAGTGCGCCCAGCGGGAGGGAGACCCAGTACTTC. The chain carries TRBV6-1 and TRBJ2-5, with TRBD2 matching 9 bases. Germline values: CDR1 MNHNS, CDR2 SASEGT. The CDR3 is 14 residues long. V lost 4 bases and J lost 5; bases outside the gene matches: 5.

V usage is TRBV27 and J usage is TRBJ2-1; D might be TRBD1 (6 bases). Trimming cost V 7 bases and J 2 bases, with 27 bases left between them. In germline, CDR1 is MNHEY, CDR2 SMNVEV (reference sequence). This CDR3 has 19 residues. The DNA for the CDR3 is TGTGCCAGCAACCCCGAACAGGGAAAACCTACTGTCCCCTACAATGAGCAGTTCTTC. This codes for CASNPEQGKPTVPYNEQFF.

This sequence joins TRBV9 and TRBJ2-7, with D perhaps being TRBD1 or TRBD2 (5 bases each). The germline V gene encodes CDR1 SGDLS and CDR2 YYNGEE. The CDR3 has 14 amino acids. The germline V and J ends were trimmed by 4 bases and 3 bases, with 14 bases remaining between them. In DNA, the CDR3 is TGTGCCAGCAGCCCCGAGGGGTTGGACTACGAGCAGTACTTC. Its protein is CASSPEGLDYEQYF.

This clone was seen just once. The genes are TRBV9 and TRBJ2-1; 7 bases line up with TRBD1. Per the germline V gene, CDR1 is SGDLS and CDR2 is YYNGEE. This CDR3 spans 14 amino acids. Trimming cost V 1 base and J 7 bases; bases outside gene matches: 5. In nucleotides, the CDR3 is TGTGCCAGCAGCGTAAACAGGGGTGGTAATGAGCAGTTCTTC. Translating gives CASSVNRGGNEQFF.

About this clone itself: This specimen includes other DNA sequences encoding the same CDR3. The CDR3 reads CASSFQGANYGYTF. In DNA form, the CDR3 reads TGTGCCAGCAGTTTCCAGGGAGCGAACTATGGCTACACCTTC. The chain couples TRBV27 to TRBJ1-2; TRBD1 might be the D (5 bases). The CDR3 runs 14 residues. Germline assignment: CDR1 MNHEY and CDR2 SMNVEV (reference sequence). Deletions cut 3 bases from V and 2 bases from J, with 10 bases between.

The J gene is TRBJ2-7, the V gene TRBV5-1; 9 bases match TRBD2. CDR1 is SGHRS and CDR2 is YFSETQ in the germline V gene. V was pared by 3 bases and J by 5 bases, with 12 bases of the junction left unmatched. The CDR3 is 16 amino acids. The chain's CDR3 is CASSSLILAGVDEQYF. Here the CDR3 DNA reads TGCGCCAGCAGCTCACTTATTTTAGCGGGAGTAGACGAGCAGTACTTC.

V gene TRBV7-6 combines with J gene TRBJ2-7, with D possibly TRBD1 on 5 matching bases. The germline gives CDR1 SGHVS, CDR2 FNYEAQ. This CDR3 has 14 amino acids. Trimming shortened V by 6 bases and J by 0 bases, and 12 bases separated the two germline ends. The CDR3 DNA is TGTGCCAGCAGGCCCGGCGACAGCTCCTACGAGCAGTACTTC. It is translated as CASRPGDSSYEQYF. Combining the CDR3 with reference TRBV7-6 and TRBJ2-7 gives the whole variable domain GAGVSQSPRYKVTKRGQDVALRCDPISGHVSLYWYRQALGQGPEFLTYFNYEAQQDKSGLPNDRFSAERPEGSISTLTIQRTEQRDSAMYRCASRPGDSSYEQYFGPGTRLTVT.

The chain couples TRBV7-9 to TRBJ2-7; D gene ambiguous. The ends were cut back, 5 bases at V and 4 bases at J, with 18 bases in the middle. The CDR3 spans 15 residues. Germline values: CDR1 SEHNR, CDR2 FQNEAQ (reference sequence). The CDR3 coding sequence is TGTGCCAGCAGCCCAAGAGCCAGCCCCCTTTACGAGCAGTACTTC. Its translation: CASSPRASPLYEQYF.

The rearrangement links TRBV27 to TRBJ1-2; 9 nucleotides match TRBD1. The CDR3 extends over 14 amino acids. V gave up 6 bases and J gave up 2 bases; unmatched junction bases: 4. CDR1 is MNHEY and CDR2 is SMNVEV in the germline V gene (reference sequence). The DNA for the CDR3 is TGTGCCAGCAGATGGGGACAGGGAAACTATGGCTACACCTTC. Protein product: CASRWGQGNYGYTF.

The chain has TRBV9 and TRBJ1-2, with D unclear. CDR3 length: 16 amino acids. The germline gives CDR1 SGDLS, CDR2 YYNGEE. V dropped 3 bases and J dropped 1 base, with 16 bases sitting between them. The DNA for the CDR3 is TGTGCCAGCAGCGGAAGACATCAACTTGATAACTATGGCTACACCTTC. Protein product: CASSGRHQLDNYGYTF.

This chain connects TRBV5-1 to TRBJ2-5; tentative D call: TRBD2 (6 bases). Germline V lookup: CDR1 SGHRS, CDR2 YFSETQ. Deletions cut 0 bases from V and 1 base from J, with 7 bases between. The CDR3 spans 14 residues. This CDR3 reads CASSLERAQETQYF. CDR3 nucleotides: TGCGCCAGCAGCTTGGAGCGGGCCCAAGAGACCCAGTACTTC.

V usage is TRBV4-2 and J usage is TRBJ2-7, with D possibly being TRBD2 (5 bases). Germline CDR1 LGHNA, CDR2 YNFKEQ. V lost 0 bases and J lost 2, with 11 bases in between. The CDR3 sequence is 15 residues long. The CDR3 loop is CASSQEGSPTYEQYF. CDR3 DNA sequence: TGTGCCAGCAGCCAAGAAGGGAGCCCTACCTACGAGCAGTACTTC.

This rearrangement joins TRBV11-2 to TRBJ2-5, with D hard to call. CDR1 is SGHAT and CDR2 is FQNNGV in the germline V gene. The CDR3 length is 12 residues. V was shortened by 0 bases and J by 7 bases, with 6 bases between the two germline ends. In nucleotides, the CDR3 is TGTGCCAGCAGCTTAGATGGGGTGACCCAGTACTTC. Amino acids: CASSLDGVTQYF.

The chain recombines TRBV27 with TRBJ2-7; 7 nucleotides align to TRBD2. Germline V gene lookup returns CDR1 MNHEY and CDR2 SMNVEV (reference sequence). With 3 bases clipped from V and 1 base from J, the junction kept 9 bases outside the gene matches. This CDR3 is 16 amino acids long. DNA of the CDR3: TGTGCCAGCAGTTTGCTCGTGCCGGGGGGATCCTACGAGCAGTACTTC. This codes for CASSLLVPGGSYEQYF.

The chain links TRBV6-5 to TRBJ2-7; D is possibly TRBD2 (6 bases). V lost 6 bases and J 0 bases, leaving 9 bases between the germline ends. The CDR3 sequence is 13 residues long. Germline CDR1 MNHEY, CDR2 SVGAGI. The CDR3 reads CASSPGGSYEQYF. CDR3 sequence (DNA): TGTGCCAGCAGCCCCGGGGGCTCCTACGAGCAGTACTTC.

The rearrangement joins TRBV11-1 to TRBJ2-4; TRBD2 matches 9 bases. This CDR3 is built from 16 residues. With 1 base clipped from V and 1 base from J, the junction kept 2 bases outside the gene matches. Germline V lookup: CDR1 SGHAT, CDR2 FQDESV (reference sequence). CDR3 sequence: CASSLDSGSAKNIQYF. In DNA form, the CDR3 reads TGTGCCAGCAGCTTAGATAGCGGGAGTGCCAAAAACATTCAGTACTTC.

The chain has TRBV27 and TRBJ2-1; TRBD2 matches at 8 bases. CDR1 and CDR2 from the germline V gene are MNHEY and SMNVEV (reference sequence). V lost 3 bases to trimming and J lost 0 bases; unmatched junction nucleotides: 10. The CDR3 has 18 residues. The CDR3 sequence: CASSFGPPAGVSYNEQFF. The CDR3 DNA reads as TGTGCCAGCAGTTTTGGCCCCCCAGCGGGAGTCTCCTACAATGAGCAGTTCTTC.

This clone has a single count. The chain employs TRBV6-6 and TRBJ2-1, with a weak D call TRBD2 (5 bases). Looked up from germline, CDR1 is MNHNY and CDR2 is SVGAGI (reference sequence). V gave up 1 base and J gave up 7 bases, with 14 bases separating them. The CDR3 covers 15 residues. The CDR3 loop is CASSYWGSSMNEQFF. DNA for the CDR3: TGTGCCAGCAGTTACTGGGGTTCTAGCATGAATGAGCAGTTCTTC.

The rearrangement uses TRBV7-9 and TRBJ2-5, with D perhaps matching TRBD1 (6 bases). Germline CDR1 SEHNR, CDR2 FQNEAQ (reference sequence). The V end was cut by 1 base, the J end by 6 bases, with 9 bases between. The CDR3 covers 13 residues. The CDR3 DNA reads TGTGCCAGCAGCTTAGAACAGGGTCAGACCCAGTACTTC. Translating it yields CASSLEQGQTQYF.

The chain has TRBV2 and TRBJ2-1; D not resolved. The germline V and J ends were trimmed by 8 bases and 12 bases, with 17 bases remaining between them. The CDR3 runs 12 residues. Germline V CDR1 and CDR2: SNHLY, FYNNEI. CDR3: CASPPATGGQFF. CDR3 nucleotides: TGTGCCAGCCCGCCGGCTACCGGTGGGCAGTTCTTC.

This sequence joins TRBV4-1 and TRBJ2-7; no definite D call. Trimming left V 0 bases short and J 0 bases short, with 3 bases between. CDR1 is MGHRA and CDR2 is YSYEKL in the germline V gene. There are 13 residues in the CDR3. DNA for the CDR3: TGCGCCAGCAGCCAAGATCTCTCCTACGAGCAGTACTTC. This sequence encodes CASSQDLSYEQYF.